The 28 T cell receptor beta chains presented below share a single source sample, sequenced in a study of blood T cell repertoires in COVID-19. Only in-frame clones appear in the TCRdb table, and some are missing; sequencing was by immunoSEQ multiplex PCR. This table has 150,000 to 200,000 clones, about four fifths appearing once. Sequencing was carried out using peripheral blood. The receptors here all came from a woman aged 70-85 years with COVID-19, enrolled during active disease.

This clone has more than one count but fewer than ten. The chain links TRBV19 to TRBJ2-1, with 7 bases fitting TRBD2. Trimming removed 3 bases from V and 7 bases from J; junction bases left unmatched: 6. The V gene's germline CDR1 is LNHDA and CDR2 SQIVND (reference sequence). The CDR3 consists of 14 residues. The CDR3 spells CASSIGGRGNEQFF. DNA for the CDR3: TGTGCCAGTAGTATCGGAGGGAGGGGAAATGAGCAGTTCTTC.

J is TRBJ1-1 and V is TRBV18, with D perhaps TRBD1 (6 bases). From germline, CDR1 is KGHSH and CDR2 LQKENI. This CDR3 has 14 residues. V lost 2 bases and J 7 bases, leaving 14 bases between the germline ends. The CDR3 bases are TGTGCCAGCTCACCATTGGGAGGGGGAGGTGAAGCTTTCTTT. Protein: CASSPLGGGGEAFF.

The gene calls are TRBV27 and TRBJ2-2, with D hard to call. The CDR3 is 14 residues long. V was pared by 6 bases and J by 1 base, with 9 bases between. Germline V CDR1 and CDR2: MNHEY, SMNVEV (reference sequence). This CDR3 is CASRFSKNTGELFF. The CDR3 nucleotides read TGTGCCAGCAGGTTTTCAAAGAACACCGGGGAGCTGTTTTTT.

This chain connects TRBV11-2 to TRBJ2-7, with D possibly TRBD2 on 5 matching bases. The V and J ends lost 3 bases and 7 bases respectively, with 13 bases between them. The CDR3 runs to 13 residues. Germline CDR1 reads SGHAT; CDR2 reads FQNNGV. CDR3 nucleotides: TGTGCCAGCAGCTTCCAGGTGTCGGGGGAGCAGTACTTC. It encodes CASSFQVSGEQYF. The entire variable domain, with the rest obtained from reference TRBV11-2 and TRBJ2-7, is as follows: EAGVAQSPRYKIIEKRQSVAFWCNPISGHATLYWYQQILGQGPKLLIQFQNNGVVDDSQLPKDRFSAERLKGVDSTLKIQPAKLEDSAVYLCASSFQVSGEQYFGPGTRLTVT.

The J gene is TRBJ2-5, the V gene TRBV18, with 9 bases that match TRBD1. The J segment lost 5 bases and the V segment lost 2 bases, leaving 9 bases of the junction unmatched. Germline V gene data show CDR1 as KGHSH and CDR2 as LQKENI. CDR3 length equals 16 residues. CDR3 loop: CASSPSRTGAMETQYF. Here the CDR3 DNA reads TGTGCCAGCTCACCATCTCGGACAGGGGCTATGGAGACCCAGTACTTC.

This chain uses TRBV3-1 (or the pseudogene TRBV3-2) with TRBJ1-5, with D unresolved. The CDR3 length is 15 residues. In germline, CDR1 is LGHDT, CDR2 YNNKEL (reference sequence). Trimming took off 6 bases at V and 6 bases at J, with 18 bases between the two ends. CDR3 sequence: CASSSGSGAGQPQHF. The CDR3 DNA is TGTGCCAGCAGTTCTGGGTCGGGAGCCGGTCAGCCCCAGCATTTT.

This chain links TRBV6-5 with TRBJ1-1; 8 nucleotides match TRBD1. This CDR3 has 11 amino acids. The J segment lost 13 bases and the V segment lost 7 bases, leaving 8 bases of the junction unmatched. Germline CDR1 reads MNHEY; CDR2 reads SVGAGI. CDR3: CASTMTTGGFF. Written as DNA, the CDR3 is TGTGCCAGCACCATGACCACAGGGGGTTTCTTT.

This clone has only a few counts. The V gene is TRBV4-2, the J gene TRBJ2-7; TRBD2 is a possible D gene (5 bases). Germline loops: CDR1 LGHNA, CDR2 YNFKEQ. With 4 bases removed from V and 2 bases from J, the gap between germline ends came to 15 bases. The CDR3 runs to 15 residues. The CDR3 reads CASSRGRGYAYEQYF. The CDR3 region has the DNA TGTGCCAGCAGCCGGGGTCGCGGGTACGCCTACGAGCAGTACTTC.

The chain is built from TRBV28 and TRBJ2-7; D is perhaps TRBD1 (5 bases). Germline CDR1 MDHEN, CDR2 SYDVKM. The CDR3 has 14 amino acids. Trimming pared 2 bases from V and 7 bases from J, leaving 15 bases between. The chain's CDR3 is CASSLRGPRGEQYF. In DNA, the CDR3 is TGTGCCAGCAGTTTAAGGGGTCCTAGGGGAGAGCAGTACTTC.

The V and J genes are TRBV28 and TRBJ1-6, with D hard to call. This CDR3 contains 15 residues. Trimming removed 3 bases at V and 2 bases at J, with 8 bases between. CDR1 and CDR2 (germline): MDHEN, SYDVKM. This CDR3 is CASSFRRTYNSPLHF. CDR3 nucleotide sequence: TGTGCCAGCAGTTTTAGGAGGACCTATAATTCACCCCTCCACTTT.

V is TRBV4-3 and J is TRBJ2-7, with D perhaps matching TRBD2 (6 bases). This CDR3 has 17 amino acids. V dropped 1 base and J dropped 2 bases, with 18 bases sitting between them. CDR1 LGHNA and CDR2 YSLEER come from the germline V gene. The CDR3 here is CASSQGTLGQRAYEQYF. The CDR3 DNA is TGCGCCAGCAGCCAAGGAACCCTAGGCCAGCGGGCCTACGAGCAGTACTTC.

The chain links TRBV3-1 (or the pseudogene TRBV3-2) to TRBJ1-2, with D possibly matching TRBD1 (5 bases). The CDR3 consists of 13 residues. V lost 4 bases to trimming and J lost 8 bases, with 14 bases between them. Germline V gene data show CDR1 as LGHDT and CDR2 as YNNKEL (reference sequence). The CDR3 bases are TGTGCCAGCAGCCCGCGCGGGGGTGGGGGCTACACCTTC. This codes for CASSPRGGGGYTF.

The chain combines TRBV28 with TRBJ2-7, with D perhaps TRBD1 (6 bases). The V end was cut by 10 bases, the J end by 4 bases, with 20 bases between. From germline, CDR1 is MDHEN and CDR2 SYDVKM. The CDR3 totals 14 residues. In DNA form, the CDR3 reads TGTGCCACCCCCCCAGACAGGAGGTTTTACGAGCAGTACTTC. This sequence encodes CATPPDRRFYEQYF. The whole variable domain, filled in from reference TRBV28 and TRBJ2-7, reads DVKVTQSSRYLVKRTGEKVFLECVQDMDHENMFWYRQDPGLGLRLIYFSYDVKMKEKGDIPEGYSVSREKKERFSLILESASTNQTSMYLCATPPDRRFYEQYFGPGTRLTVT.

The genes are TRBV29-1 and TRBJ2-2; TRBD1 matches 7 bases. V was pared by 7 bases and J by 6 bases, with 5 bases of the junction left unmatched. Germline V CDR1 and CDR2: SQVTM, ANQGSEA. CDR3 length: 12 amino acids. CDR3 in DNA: TGCAGCGCAGGCCAGGGGGCCGGGGAGCTGTTTTTT. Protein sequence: CSAGQGAGELFF.

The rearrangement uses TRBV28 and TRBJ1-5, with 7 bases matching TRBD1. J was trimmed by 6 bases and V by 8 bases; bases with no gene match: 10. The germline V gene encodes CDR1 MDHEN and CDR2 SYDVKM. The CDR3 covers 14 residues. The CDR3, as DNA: TGTGCCAGCTTTCTAGGGGCAGGGGGTCAGCCCCAGCATTTT. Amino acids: CASFLGAGGQPQHF. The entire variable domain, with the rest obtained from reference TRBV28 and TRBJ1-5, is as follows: DVKVTQSSRYLVKRTGEKVFLECVQDMDHENMFWYRQDPGLGLRLIYFSYDVKMKEKGDIPEGYSVSREKKERFSLILESASTNQTSMYLCASFLGAGGQPQHFGDGTRLSIL.

In DNA, the CDR3 is TGTGCCAGCAGCTCCAGCGGGTGGGGCTACAATGAGCAGTTCTTC. It translates to CASSSSGWGYNEQFF. This sequence joins TRBV7-2 and TRBJ2-1; TRBD2 might be the D (6 bases). The germline CDR1 and CDR2 sequences are SGHTA and FQGNSA. The V end was cut by 4 bases, the J end by 3 bases, with 13 bases between. The CDR3 spans 15 residues.

The CDR3 sequence: CSGGQGAGYTF. As DNA, the CDR3 is TGCAGCGGGGGACAGGGGGCTGGCTACACCTTC. The V gene is TRBV29-1, the J gene TRBJ1-2, with 12 bases that match TRBD1. CDR3 length equals 11 residues. The V gene end was trimmed by 7 bases and the J gene end by 7 bases; junction bases not matched to a gene: 1. Looked up from germline, CDR1 is SQVTM and CDR2 is ANQGSEA.

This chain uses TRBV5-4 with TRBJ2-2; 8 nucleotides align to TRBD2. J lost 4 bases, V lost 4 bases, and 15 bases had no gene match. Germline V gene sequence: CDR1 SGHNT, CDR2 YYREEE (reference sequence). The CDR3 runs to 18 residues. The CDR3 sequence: CASSPSARGTSGTGELFF. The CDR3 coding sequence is TGTGCCAGCAGCCCGAGCGCCCGGGGAACTAGCGGCACCGGGGAGCTGTTTTTT.

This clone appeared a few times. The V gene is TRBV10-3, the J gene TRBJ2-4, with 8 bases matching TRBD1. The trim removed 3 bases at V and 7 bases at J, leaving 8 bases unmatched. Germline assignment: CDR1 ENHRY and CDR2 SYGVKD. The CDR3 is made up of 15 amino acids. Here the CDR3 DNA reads TGTGCCATCAGTGATTTGACAGGGGTGGGGAACATTCAGTACTTC. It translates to CAISDLTGVGNIQYF.

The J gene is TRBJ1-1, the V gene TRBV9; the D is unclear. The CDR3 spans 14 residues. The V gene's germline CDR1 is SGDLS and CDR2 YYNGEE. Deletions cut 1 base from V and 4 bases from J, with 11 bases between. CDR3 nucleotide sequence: TGTGCCAGCAGCGTATCGTCAAAGCCCACTGAAGCTTTCTTT. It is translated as CASSVSSKPTEAFF.

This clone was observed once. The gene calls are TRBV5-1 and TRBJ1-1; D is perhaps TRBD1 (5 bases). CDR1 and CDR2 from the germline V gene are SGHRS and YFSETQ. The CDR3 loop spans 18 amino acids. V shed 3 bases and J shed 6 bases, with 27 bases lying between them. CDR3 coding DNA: TGCGCCAGCAGCTACCGGTCCGGGACTCCGAATACACTACCTGAAGCTTTCTTT. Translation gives CASSYRSGTPNTLPEAFF. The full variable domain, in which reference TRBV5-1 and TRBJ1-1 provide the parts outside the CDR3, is KAGVTQTPRYLIKTRGQQVTLSCSPISGHRSVSWYQQTPGQGLQFLFEYFSETQRNKGNFPGRFSGRQFSNSRSEMNVSTLELGDSALYLCASSYRSGTPNTLPEAFFGQGTRLTVV.

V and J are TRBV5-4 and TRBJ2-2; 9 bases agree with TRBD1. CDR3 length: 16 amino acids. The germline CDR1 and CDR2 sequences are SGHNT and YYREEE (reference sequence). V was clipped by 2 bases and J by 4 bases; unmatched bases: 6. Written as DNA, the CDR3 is TGTGCCAGCAGCTTATTGACAGGGGGGACCACCGGGGAGCTGTTTTTT. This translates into CASSLLTGGTTGELFF. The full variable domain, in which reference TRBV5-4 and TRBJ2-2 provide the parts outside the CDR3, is ETGVTQSPTHLIKTRGQQVTLRCSSQSGHNTVSWYQQALGQGPQFIFQYYREEENGRGNFPPRFSGLQFPNYSSELNVNALELDDSALYLCASSLLTGGTTGELFFGEGSRLTVL.

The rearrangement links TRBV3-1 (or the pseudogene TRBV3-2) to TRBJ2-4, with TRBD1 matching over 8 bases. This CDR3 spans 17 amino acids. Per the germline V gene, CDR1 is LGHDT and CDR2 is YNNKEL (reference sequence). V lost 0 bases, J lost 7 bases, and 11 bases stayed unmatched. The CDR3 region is CASSQDPQGARRNIQYF. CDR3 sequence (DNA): TGTGCCAGCAGCCAAGATCCCCAGGGGGCGCGTCGGAACATTCAGTACTTC.

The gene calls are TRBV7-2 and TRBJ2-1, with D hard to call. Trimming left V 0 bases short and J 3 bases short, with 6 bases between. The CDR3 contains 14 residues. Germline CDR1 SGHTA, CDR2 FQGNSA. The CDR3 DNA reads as TGTGCCAGCAGCTTAGCCGAGGACTACAATGAGCAGTTCTTC. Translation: CASSLAEDYNEQFF.

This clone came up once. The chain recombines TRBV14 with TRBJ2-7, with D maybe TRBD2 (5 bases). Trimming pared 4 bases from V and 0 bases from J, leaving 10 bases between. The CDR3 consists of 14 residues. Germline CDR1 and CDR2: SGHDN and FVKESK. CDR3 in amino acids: CASSLTGFSYEQYF. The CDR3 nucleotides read TGTGCCAGCAGCCTTACGGGATTCTCCTACGAGCAGTACTTC.

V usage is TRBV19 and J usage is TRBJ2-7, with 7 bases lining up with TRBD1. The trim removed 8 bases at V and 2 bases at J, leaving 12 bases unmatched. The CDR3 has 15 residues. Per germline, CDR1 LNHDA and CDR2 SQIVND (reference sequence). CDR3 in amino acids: CASPRPPGQPYEQYF. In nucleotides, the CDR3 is TGTGCCAGTCCCCGACCTCCGGGACAGCCCTACGAGCAGTACTTC.

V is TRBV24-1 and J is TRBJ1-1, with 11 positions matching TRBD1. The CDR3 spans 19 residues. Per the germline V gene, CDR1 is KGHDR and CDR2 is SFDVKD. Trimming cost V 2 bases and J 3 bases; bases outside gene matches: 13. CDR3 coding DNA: TGTGCCACCAGTGATTCAAAAAGGACAGGGGGCTCCAGGGACACTGAAGCTTTCTTT. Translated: CATSDSKRTGGSRDTEAFF.

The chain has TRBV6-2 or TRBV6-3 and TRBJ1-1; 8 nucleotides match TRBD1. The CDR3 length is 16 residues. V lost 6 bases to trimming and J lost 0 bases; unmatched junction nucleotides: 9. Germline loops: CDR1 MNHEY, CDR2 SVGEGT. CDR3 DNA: TGTGCCAGCAGCCAACGACAGGGGTCGGTGAACACTGAAGCTTTCTTT. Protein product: CASSQRQGSVNTEAFF.